This T cell receptor beta chain was identified in a study of shared clonotypes between healthy human individuals. CDR1 and CDR2 from the germline V gene are SGHRS and YFSETQ. CDR3 length: 15 residues. Unmatched junction bases numbered 3, after V lost 1 base and J lost 5 bases. Some clones are missing from TCRdb's copy, which holds only in-frame ones; the method was immunoSEQ multiplex PCR. The profile shows about half a million clones, approximately 81% of them singletons. The sample taken for sequencing was PBMCs. The TCR was taken from a woman in her 40s in good health. Some clones in this sample may be carry-over from other donors' samples. The chain links TRBV5-1 to TRBJ2-1, with 10 positions matching TRBD2. In DNA form, the CDR3 reads TGCGCCAGCAGCTTGTTGAGCGGGAGGGACAATGAGCAGTTCTTC. It translates to CASSLLSGRDNEQFF.